The source of this T cell receptor beta chain is a study of response to subunit inactivated influenza vaccine. TCRdb re-derived calls from the RT-PCR reads in MiXCR, one entry per CDR3 protein. The table has about 620,000 distinct CDR3 sequences, roughly 12% seen once. This clonotype was seen more than once but under ten times. Per the germline V gene, CDR1 is DFQATT and CDR2 is SNEGSKA (reference sequence). This CDR3 has 16 amino acids. V lost 0 bases and J lost 0, with 12 bases in between. In addition, the sample was reused for a study of T cells expressing NK-cell markers. Per that study: UMI-tagged 5'RACE template switching yielded the TCR beta cDNA. Cells sorted as CD3+CD56+NKG2C+, CD3+CD56+NKG2C- and CD3+CD56-NKG2C+ T cells supplied the TCR beta repertoires. Seven of the eight sequenced donors were HCMV-seropositive; one was seronegative. In several experiments, sorting was confined to alpha-beta TCR T cells through use of an anti-gamma-delta TCR antibody. The share of CD8+ T cells held by dominant NKG2C+ clonotypes was about 1.0-7.5% in about 6 donors.

The sequence derives from a man in his fifties who received an inactivated influenza vaccine. The chain uses TRBV20-1 and TRBJ1-3; D ambiguous. This specimen was PBMCs from blood, taken on the day of vaccination. The CDR3 sequence is CSARDPGIRSGNTIYF. The CDR3 DNA is TGCAGTGCTAGAGATCCGGGCATACGCTCTGGAAACACCATATATTTT.